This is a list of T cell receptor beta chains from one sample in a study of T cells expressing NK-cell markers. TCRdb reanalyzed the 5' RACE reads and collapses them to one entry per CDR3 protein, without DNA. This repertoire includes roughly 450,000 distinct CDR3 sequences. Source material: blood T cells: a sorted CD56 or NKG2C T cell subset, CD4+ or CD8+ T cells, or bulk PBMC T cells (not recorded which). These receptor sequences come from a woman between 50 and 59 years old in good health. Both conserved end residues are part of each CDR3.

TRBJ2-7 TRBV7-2 CASSLNWGLAEQYF
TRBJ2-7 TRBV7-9 CASSLDREGYEQYF
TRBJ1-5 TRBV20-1 CSAQRADQPQHF
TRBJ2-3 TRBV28 CASSSSGRHTDTQYF
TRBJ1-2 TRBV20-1 CSARRGLTSYGYTF
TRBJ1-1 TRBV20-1 CSAIDRVKNTEAFF
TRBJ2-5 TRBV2 CASSTGQVETQYF
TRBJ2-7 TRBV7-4 CASSRGDRGYEAGGYEQYF
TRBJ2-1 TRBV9 CASSALQGQGEQFF
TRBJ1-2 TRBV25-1 CASSEGGWGEEYGYTF
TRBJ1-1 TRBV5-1 CASSPQPTRSEAFF
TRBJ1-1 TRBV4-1 CASSQGYGTGGMNTEAFF
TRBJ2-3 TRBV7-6 CASSLAGWYTDTQYF
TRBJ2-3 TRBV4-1 CASSQVASGITDTQYF
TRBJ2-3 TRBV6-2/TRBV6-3 CASSYGPSGRADTQYF
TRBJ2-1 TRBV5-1 CASNSPGTVYNEQFF
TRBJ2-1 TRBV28 CASSSAGGPQFF
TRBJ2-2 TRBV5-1 CASRLGQQATGELFF
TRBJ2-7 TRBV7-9 CASSADQIGEQYF
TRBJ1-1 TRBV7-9 CASSPEVGIPRYTEAFF
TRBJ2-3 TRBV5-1 CASSLNGDTQYF
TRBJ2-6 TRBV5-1 CASSPRAASGANVLTF